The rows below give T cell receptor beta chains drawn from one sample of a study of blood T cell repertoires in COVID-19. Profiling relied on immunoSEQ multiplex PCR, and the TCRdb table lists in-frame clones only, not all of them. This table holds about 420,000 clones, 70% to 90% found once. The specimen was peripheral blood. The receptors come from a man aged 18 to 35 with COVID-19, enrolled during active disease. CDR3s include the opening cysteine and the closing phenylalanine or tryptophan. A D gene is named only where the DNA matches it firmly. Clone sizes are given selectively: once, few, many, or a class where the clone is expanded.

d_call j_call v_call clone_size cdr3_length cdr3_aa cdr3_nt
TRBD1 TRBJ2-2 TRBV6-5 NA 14 CASGTGGRGGELFF TGTGCCAGCGGCACAGGGGGCCGGGGCGGGGAGCTGTTTTTT
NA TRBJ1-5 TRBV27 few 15 CASRTRGGSNQPQHF TGTGCCAGCAGGACCAGGGGAGGGAGCAATCAGCCCCAGCATTTT
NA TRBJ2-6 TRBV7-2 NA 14 CASSWGAGANVLTF TGTGCCAGCAGCTGGGGGGCTGGGGCCAACGTCCTGACTTTC
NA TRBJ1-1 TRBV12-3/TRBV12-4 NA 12 CASSTGFPEAFF TGTGCCAGCAGTACAGGGTTCCCTGAAGCTTTCTTT
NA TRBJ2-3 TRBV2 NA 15 CASIRRRGTTDTQYF TGTGCCAGCATTCGGCGAAGGGGGACCACAGATACGCAGTATTTT
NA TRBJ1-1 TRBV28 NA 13 CASSPGQYTEAFF TGTGCCAGCAGCCCCGGACAGTACACTGAAGCTTTCTTT
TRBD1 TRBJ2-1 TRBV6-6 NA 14 CASRDRASYNEQFF TGTGCCAGCAGAGACAGGGCTTCATACAATGAGCAGTTCTTC
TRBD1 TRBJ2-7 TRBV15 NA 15 CATSRDRDRGYEQYF TGTGCCACCAGCAGAGATCGGGACAGGGGCTACGAGCAGTACTTC
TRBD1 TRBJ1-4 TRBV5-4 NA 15 CASSSRTGGEEKLFF TGTGCCAGCAGCTCCCGGACAGGGGGTGAGGAAAAACTGTTTTTT
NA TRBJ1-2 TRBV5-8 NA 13 CASSLQENYGYTF TGTGCCAGCAGCTTGCAGGAAAACTATGGCTACACCTTC
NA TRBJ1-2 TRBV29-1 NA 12 CSVGGGSYGYTF TGCAGCGTTGGGGGAGGGTCTTATGGCTACACCTTC
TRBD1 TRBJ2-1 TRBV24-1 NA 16 CATSDLTGGSYNEQFF TGTGCCACCAGTGATTTGACAGGGGGCTCCTACAATGAGCAGTTCTTC
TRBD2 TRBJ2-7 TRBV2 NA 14 CASKASGGYYEQYF TGTGCCAGCAAAGCTAGCGGGGGGTACTACGAGCAGTACTTC
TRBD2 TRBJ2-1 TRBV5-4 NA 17 CASSLGGTSGKANEQFF TGTGCCAGCAGCTTGGGGGGGACTAGCGGGAAGGCTAATGAGCAGTTCTTC
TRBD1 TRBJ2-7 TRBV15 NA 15 CATSSDRDSIYEQYF TGTGCCACCAGCAGCGACCGGGACAGCATCTACGAGCAGTACTTC
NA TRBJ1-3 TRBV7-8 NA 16 CASSLRPGGLGNTIYF TGTGCCAGCAGCTTAAGACCCGGGGGGCTGGGAAACACCATATATTTT
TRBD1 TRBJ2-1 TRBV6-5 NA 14 CASKLDRGYNEQFF TGTGCCAGCAAACTAGACAGGGGGTACAATGAGCAGTTCTTC
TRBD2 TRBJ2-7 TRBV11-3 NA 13 CASSLKAGWGQYF TGTGCCAGCAGCTTAAAAGCGGGATGGGGGCAGTACTTC
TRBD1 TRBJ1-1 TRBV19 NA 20 CASSTPGQGALRSSNTEAFF TGTGCCAGTAGTACCCCGGGACAGGGGGCGCTTCGTTCCTCGAACACTGAAGCTTTCTTT
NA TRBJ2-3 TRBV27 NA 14 CASSLLGLSDTQYF TGTGCCAGCAGTCTACTCGGACTTTCAGATACGCAGTATTTT
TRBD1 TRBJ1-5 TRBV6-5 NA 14 CASSLRTGGQPQHF TGTGCCAGCAGTCTCCGGACAGGGGGTCAGCCCCAGCATTTT
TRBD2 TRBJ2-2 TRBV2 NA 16 CASGGAGGRSTGELFF TGTGCCAGCGGGGGAGCGGGGGGCCGGAGCACCGGGGAGCTGTTTTTT
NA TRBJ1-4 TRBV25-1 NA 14 CASGQQGPNEKLFF TGTGCCAGCGGCCAACAGGGCCCCAATGAAAAACTGTTTTTT
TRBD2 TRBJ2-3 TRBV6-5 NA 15 CASSYSGDRTDTQYF TGTGCCAGCAGTTACAGCGGGGACCGCACAGATACGCAGTATTTT
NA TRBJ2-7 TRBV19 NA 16 CASTRAGGQGTGEQYF TGTGCCAGTACCCGGGCGGGGGGACAGGGTACGGGCGAGCAGTACTTC
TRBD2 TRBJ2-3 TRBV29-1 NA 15 CSVGGKRGVTDTQYF TGCAGCGTTGGTGGAAAGCGGGGGGTCACAGATACGCAGTATTTT
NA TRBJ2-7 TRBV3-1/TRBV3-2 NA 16 CASSQEPLGWAYEQYF TGTGCCAGCAGCCAAGAACCACTAGGGTGGGCCTACGAGCAGTACTTC
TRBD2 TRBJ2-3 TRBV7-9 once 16 CASSLPLAGSPDTQYF TGTGCCAGCAGCCTTCCATTAGCGGGGAGCCCAGATACGCAGTATTTT
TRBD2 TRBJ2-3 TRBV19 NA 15 CASSTRTSPTDTQYF TGTGCCAGTAGTACCCGGACTAGCCCCACAGATACGCAGTATTTT
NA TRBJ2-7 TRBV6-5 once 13 CASGIGRSYEQYF TGTGCCAGCGGGATAGGGAGATCCTACGAGCAGTACTTC
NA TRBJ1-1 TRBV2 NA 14 CASRVQLMNTEAFF TGTGCCAGCAGGGTACAGCTCATGAACACTGAAGCTTTCTTT
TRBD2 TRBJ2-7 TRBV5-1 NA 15 CASSSSGTRSYEQYF TGCGCCAGCAGTTCTAGCGGAACCCGCTCCTACGAGCAGTACTTC